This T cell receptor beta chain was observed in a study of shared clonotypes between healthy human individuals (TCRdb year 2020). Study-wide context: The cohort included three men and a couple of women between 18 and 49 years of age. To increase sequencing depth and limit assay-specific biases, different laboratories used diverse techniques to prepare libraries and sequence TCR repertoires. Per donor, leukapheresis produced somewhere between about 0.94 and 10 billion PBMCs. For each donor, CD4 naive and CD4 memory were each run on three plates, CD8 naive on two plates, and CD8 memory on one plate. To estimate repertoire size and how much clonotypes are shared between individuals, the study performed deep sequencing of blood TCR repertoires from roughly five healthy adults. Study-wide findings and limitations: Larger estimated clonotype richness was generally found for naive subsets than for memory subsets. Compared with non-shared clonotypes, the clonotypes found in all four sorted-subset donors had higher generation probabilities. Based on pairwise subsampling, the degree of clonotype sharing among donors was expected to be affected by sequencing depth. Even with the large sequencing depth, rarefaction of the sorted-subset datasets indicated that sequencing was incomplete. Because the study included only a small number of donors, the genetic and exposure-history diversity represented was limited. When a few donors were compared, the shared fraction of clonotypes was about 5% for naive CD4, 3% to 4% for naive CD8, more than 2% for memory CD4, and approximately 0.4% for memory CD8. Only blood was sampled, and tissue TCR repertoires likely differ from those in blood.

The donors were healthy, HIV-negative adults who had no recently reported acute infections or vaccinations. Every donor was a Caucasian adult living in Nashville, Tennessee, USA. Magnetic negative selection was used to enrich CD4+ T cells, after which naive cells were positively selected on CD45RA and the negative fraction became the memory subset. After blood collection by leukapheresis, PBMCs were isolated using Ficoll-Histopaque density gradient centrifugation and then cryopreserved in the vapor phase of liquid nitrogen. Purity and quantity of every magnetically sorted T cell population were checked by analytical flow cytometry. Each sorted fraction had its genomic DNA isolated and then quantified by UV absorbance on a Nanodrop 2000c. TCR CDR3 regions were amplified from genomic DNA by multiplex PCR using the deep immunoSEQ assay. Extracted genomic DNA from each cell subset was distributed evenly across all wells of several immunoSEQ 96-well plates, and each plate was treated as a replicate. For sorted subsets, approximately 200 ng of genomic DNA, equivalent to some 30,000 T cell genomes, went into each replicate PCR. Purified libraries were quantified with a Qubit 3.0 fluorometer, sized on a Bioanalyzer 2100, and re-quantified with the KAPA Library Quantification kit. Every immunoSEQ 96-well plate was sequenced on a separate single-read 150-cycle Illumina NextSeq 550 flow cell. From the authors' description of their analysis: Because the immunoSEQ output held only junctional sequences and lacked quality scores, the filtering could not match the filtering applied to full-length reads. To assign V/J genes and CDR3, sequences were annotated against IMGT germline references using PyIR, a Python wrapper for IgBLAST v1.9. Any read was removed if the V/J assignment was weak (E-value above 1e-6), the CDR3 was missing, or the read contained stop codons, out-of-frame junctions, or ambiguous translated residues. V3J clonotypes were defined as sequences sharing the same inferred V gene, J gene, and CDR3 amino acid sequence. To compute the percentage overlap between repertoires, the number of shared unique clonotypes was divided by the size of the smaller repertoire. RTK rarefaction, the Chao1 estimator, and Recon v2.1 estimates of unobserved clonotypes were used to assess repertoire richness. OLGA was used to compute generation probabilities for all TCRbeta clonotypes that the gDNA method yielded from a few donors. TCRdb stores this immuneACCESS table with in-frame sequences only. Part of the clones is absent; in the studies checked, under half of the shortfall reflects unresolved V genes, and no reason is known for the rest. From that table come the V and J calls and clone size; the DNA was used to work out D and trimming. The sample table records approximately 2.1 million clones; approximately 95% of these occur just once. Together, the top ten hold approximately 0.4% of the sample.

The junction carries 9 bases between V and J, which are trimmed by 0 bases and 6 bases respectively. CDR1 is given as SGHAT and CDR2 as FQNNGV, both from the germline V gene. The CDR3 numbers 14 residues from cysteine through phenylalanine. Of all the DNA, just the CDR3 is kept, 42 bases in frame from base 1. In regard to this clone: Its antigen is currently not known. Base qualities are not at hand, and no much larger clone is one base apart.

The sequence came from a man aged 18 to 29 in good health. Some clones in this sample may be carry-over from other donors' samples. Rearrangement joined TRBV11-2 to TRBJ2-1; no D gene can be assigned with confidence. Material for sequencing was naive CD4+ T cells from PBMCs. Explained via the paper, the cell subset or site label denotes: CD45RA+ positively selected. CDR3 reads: CASSLDRRSNEQFF. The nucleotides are TGTGCCAGCAGCTTAGATAGGCGAAGCAATGAGCAGTTCTTC.